The 10 T cell receptor beta chains below come from one sample, sequenced in a study of identical twins. MiXCR, applied by TCRdb to the 5' RACE reads, yields one record per CDR3 protein. There are around 960,000 distinct CDR3 sequences in the sample; 9% to 15% occur only once, and about 1.6% lies in the top ten. These data are also associated with another study on yellow fever vaccine responses in identical twins.

The sequenced sample consisted of PBMCs. These receptors originate from a woman in her late teens or twenties in good health.

The chain joins TRBV2 to TRBJ1-2, with D unclear. Trimming pared 4 bases from V and 4 bases from J, leaving 16 bases between. The length of the CDR3 is 15 residues. Germline CDR1 reads SNHLY; CDR2 reads FYNNEI. The DNA for the CDR3 is TGTGCCAGCAGTGGCTGGACGTCCTTGGGCTATGGCTACACCTTC. Translating gives CASSGWTSLGYGYTF. Supplemented by reference TRBV2 and TRBJ1-2, the full variable domain reads EPEVTQTPSHQVTQMGQEVILRCVPISNHLYFYWYRQILGQKVEFLVSFYNNEISEKSEIFDDQFSVERPDGSNFTLKIRSTKLEDSAMYFCASSGWTSLGYGYTFGSGTRLTVV.

This rearrangement joins TRBV14 to TRBJ2-1; TRBD2 might be the D (6 bases). V lost 2 bases and J 6 bases, leaving 14 bases between the germline ends. Germline values: CDR1 SGHDN, CDR2 FVKESK. The CDR3 is 15 residues long. The CDR3 sequence is CASSQSLGGANEQFF. CDR3 sequence (DNA): TGTGCCAGCAGCCAATCTCTAGGAGGGGCCAATGAGCAGTTCTTC.

The CDR3 DNA sequence: TGTGCCAGCAGCTTAGACGGGGTGGGGTTAGCGGGGGCCGATACGCAGTATTTT. This sequence encodes CASSLDGVGLAGADTQYF. The chain combines TRBV11-2 with TRBJ2-3, with 9 bases lining up with TRBD2. Germline V gene sequence: CDR1 SGHAT, CDR2 FQNNGV. The V gene end was trimmed by 0 bases and the J gene end by 6 bases; junction bases not matched to a gene: 13. The CDR3 extends over 18 amino acids.

The chain links TRBV6-5 to TRBJ2-2, with a tentative D call TRBD1 (6 bases). There are 15 residues in the CDR3. CDR1 is MNHEY and CDR2 is SVGAGI in the germline V gene. Deletions cut 0 bases from V and 6 bases from J, with 11 bases between. The CDR3 here is CASSYSTGSPGELFF. For the CDR3, the DNA is TGTGCCAGCAGTTACTCAACAGGGTCCCCCGGGGAGCTGTTTTTT.

J is TRBJ2-1 and V is TRBV5-6; 14 bases map to TRBD2. CDR1 is SGHDT and CDR2 is YYEEEE in the germline V gene. J lost 0 bases, V lost 4 bases, and 3 bases had no gene match. The CDR3 has 17 amino acids. The CDR3 DNA sequence: TGTGCCAGCAGCCGGACTAGCGGGAGGAGCTCCTACAATGAGCAGTTCTTC. Its translation is CASSRTSGRSSYNEQFF.

This chain joins TRBV7-3 and TRBJ2-1; TRBD2 might be the D (6 bases). Germline values: CDR1 SGHTA, CDR2 FQGTGA. The CDR3 has 16 residues. The germline V and J ends were trimmed by 0 bases and 9 bases, with 18 bases remaining between them. CDR3 sequence (DNA): TGTGCCAGCAGCTTAACTGGGGGGTGGGAGAATGGTGAGCAGTTCTTC. It is translated as CASSLTGGWENGEQFF.

This clonotype was detected many times. The chain has TRBV12-3 or TRBV12-4 and TRBJ2-1; a weak D match, TRBD2 (6 bases). Trimming cost V 6 bases and J 8 bases, with 20 bases left between them. The CDR3 spans 15 residues. In DNA, the CDR3 is TGTGCCAGCAGCGGGGACTTTGGGAAAAGGGATGAGCAGTTCTTC. It yields the protein CASSGDFGKRDEQFF.

This clonotype was seen repeatedly, ten times or more. This chain joins TRBV25-1 and TRBJ1-5; D possibly corresponds to TRBD1 (5 bases). V lost 2 bases and J 2 bases, leaving 13 bases between the germline ends. There are 16 residues in the CDR3. Germline V CDR1 and CDR2: MGHDK, SYGVNS. The CDR3 DNA reads TGTGCCAGCAGTGAAAGGGGCGCGGTGGGCAATCAGCCCCAGCATTTT. Protein sequence: CASSERGAVGNQPQHF. The full variable domain, rest sourced from reference TRBV25-1 and TRBJ1-5, is EADIYQTPRYLVIGTGKKITLECSQTMGHDKMYWYQQDPGMELHLIHYSYGVNSTEKGDLSSESTVSRIRTEHFPLTLESARPSHTSQYLCASSERGAVGNQPQHFGDGTRLSIL.

This chain connects TRBV18 to TRBJ2-5, with TRBD1 matching over 10 bases. The CDR3 is made up of 15 amino acids. Per germline, CDR1 KGHSH and CDR2 LQKENI. V gave up 3 bases and J gave up 5 bases; unmatched junction bases: 6. The CDR3 DNA sequence: TGTGCCAGCTCACCTATTTCGGACAGGGGGGAGACCCAGTACTTC. Translated, it gives CASSPISDRGETQYF.

DNA of the CDR3: TGTGCCAGCAGCTTAGAGGATGGAAGCGGGAGGGCCGGAGATACGCAGTATTTT. This encodes CASSLEDGSGRAGDTQYF. The chain has TRBV11-2 and TRBJ2-3, with 10 bases lining up with TRBD2. CDR3 length equals 18 residues. Per germline, CDR1 SGHAT and CDR2 FQNNGV. The V gene end was trimmed by 0 bases and the J gene end by 5 bases; junction bases not matched to a gene: 11.